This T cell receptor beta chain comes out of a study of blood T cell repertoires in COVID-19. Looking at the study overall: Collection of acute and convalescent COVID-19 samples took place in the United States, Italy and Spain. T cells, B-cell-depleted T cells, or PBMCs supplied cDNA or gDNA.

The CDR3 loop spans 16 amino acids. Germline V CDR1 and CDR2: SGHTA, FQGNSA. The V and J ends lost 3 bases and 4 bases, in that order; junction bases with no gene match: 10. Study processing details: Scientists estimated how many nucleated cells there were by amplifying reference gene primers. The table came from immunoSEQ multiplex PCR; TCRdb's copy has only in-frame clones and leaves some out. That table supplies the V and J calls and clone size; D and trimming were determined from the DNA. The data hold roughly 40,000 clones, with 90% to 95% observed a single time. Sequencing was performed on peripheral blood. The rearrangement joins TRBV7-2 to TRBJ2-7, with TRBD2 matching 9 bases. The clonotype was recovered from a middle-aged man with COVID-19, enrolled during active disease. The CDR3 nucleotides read TGTGCCAGCAGCTTGGTTGTCGCGACTAGCGGATACGAGCAGTACTTC. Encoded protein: CASSLVVATSGYEQYF.